This TCR beta chain was identified in a study of cytomegalovirus exposure and HLA in healthy donors. Across the study: Most donors, approximately 82% of more than 300 genotyped, fell in the Caucasian-associated ancestry cluster. Notes on the study in general: Donors were assumed by presence/absence analyses to have roughly uniform sequencing depth. Rarity characterized most TCR sequences, yet some public TCRs appeared in many donors.

The PCR used 60 Vbeta and 13 Jbeta primers. Some clones are missing from TCRdb's copy, which holds only in-frame ones; the method was immunoSEQ multiplex PCR. This repertoire shows a few hundred thousand clones, over 65% found once; its top ten account for around 2.9%. The V and J ends lost 3 bases and 4 bases respectively, with 9 bases between them. The CDR3 is 14 residues long. Germline values: CDR1 LNHDA, CDR2 SQIVND (reference sequence). With respect to this clone: What it binds is not known.

The sequenced sample consisted of PBMCs. V is TRBV19 and J is TRBJ1-4; D gene ambiguous. The clonotype originates from a woman aged 55-75 years in good health and CMV-seropositive. This CDR3 reads CASSIRENNEKLFF. CDR3 DNA sequence: TGTGCCAGTAGTATCCGGGAAAATAATGAAAAACTGTTTTTT.